The 30 T cell receptor beta chains below all came from one sample that was sequenced in a study of shared clonotypes between healthy human individuals. TCRdb keeps only in-frame clones here, not all; method: immunoSEQ multiplex PCR. The data hold around 440,000 clones, with around 77% observed a single time. The sequenced sample consisted of PBMCs. The source is a woman aged 35 to 49 in good health. Some clones in this sample may be carry-over from other donors' samples.

The chain uses TRBV7-2 and TRBJ2-5; D ambiguous. The CDR3 loop spans 15 amino acids. V was cut by 4 bases and J by 1 base, with 13 bases left in between. Per the germline V gene, CDR1 is SGHTA and CDR2 is FQGNSA. In nucleotides, the CDR3 is TGTGCCAGCAGCTCCCCTCCTTTAATCCAAGAGACCCAGTACTTC. This gives the protein CASSSPPLIQETQYF.

J is TRBJ2-6 and V is TRBV29-1; D might be TRBD1 (5 bases). The V gene's germline CDR1 is SQVTM and CDR2 ANQGSEA. CDR3 length: 15 residues. V gave up 2 bases and J gave up 4 bases, with 12 bases separating them. The CDR3 nucleotides read TGCAGCGTTGAATGGTTAGGGGTGGGGGCCAACGTCCTGACTTTC. The encoded protein is CSVEWLGVGANVLTF. Together with reference TRBV29-1 and TRBJ2-6, the CDR3 gives the full variable domain: SAVISQKPSRDICQRGTSLTIQCQVDSQVTMMFWYRQQPGQSLTLIATANQGSEATYESGFVIDKFPISRPNLTFSTLTVSNMSPEDSSIYLCSVEWLGVGANVLTFGAGSRLTVL.

The chain recombines TRBV5-1 with TRBJ1-1; D is uncertain. Trimming stripped 4 bases from V and 2 bases from J, with 12 bases between. CDR1 is SGHRS and CDR2 is YFSETQ in the germline V gene. There are 14 residues in the CDR3. The CDR3 loop is CASSPRSVNTEAFF. The CDR3 nucleotides are TGCGCCAGCAGCCCCCGATCAGTCAACACTGAAGCTTTCTTT. The entire variable domain, with the rest obtained from reference TRBV5-1 and TRBJ1-1, is as follows: KAGVTQTPRYLIKTRGQQVTLSCSPISGHRSVSWYQQTPGQGLQFLFEYFSETQRNKGNFPGRFSGRQFSNSRSEMNVSTLELGDSALYLCASSPRSVNTEAFFGQGTRLTVV.

The table lists this clone with a count of one. A far larger clone is one nucleotide away, so this likely arose from a read error. The chain uses TRBV29-1 and TRBJ1-2; 9 bases map to TRBD1. Losses at the gene ends were 7 bases for V and 7 bases for J; bases not matched to a gene: 13. Per the germline V gene, CDR1 is SQVTM and CDR2 is ANQGSEA. The CDR3 has 14 amino acids. CDR3 residues: CSAGTGLTSGGYTF. The CDR3 DNA sequence: TGCAGCGCTGGGACAGGGCTCACTTCGGGTGGCTACACCTTC.

This clone has only one observation. The chain links TRBV28 to TRBJ2-3; D unresolved. Trimming pared 6 bases from V and 4 bases from J, leaving 17 bases between. The germline CDR1 and CDR2 sequences are MDHEN and SYDVKM. The CDR3 is 15 amino acids. Here the CDR3 reads CASSPPLQVPDTQYF. DNA for the CDR3: TGTGCCAGCAGCCCCCCGCTTCAGGTTCCAGATACGCAGTATTTT.

This clone was recorded only once. The CDR3 coding sequence is TGTGCCAGTCAGGTCCGGACGGGCCATCAGCCCCAGCATTTT. Translating gives CASQVRTGHQPQHF. V is TRBV19 and J is TRBJ1-5; no definite D call. Trimming removed 8 bases at V and 5 bases at J, with 16 bases between. The germline V gene encodes CDR1 LNHDA and CDR2 SQIVND (reference sequence). The CDR3 runs 14 residues.

The V and J genes are TRBV7-3 and TRBJ2-5, with D perhaps given as TRBD1 or TRBD2 (5 bases each). This CDR3 has 16 amino acids. In germline, CDR1 is SGHTA, CDR2 FQGTGA. Trimming left V 2 bases short and J 5 bases short, with 18 bases between. The CDR3 nucleotides read TGTGCCAGCAGCTTACAGGGCGGGCCCCCAGGGGAGACCCAGTACTTC. Translating it yields CASSLQGGPPGETQYF.

This clone was counted once. The rearrangement uses TRBV7-9 and TRBJ1-5; D is uncertain. Germline V lookup: CDR1 SEHNR, CDR2 FQNEAQ (reference sequence). The CDR3 sequence is 12 residues long. Trimming took 0 bases from V and 10 from J, leaving 7 bases between them. CDR3 coding DNA: TGTGCCAGCAGCTTAGCGTCGTCCCCCCAGCATTTT. Protein product: CASSLASSPQHF.

This rearrangement joins TRBV4-2 to TRBJ2-2; the D gene could be TRBD1 or TRBD2 (5 bases each). V lost 4 bases and J lost 6, with 15 bases in between. There are 15 residues in the CDR3. CDR1 is LGHNA and CDR2 is YNFKEQ in the germline V gene. The CDR3 nucleotides read TGTGCCAGCAGCCTACCACTTGGGGGACCCGGGGAGCTGTTTTTT. Translation gives CASSLPLGGPGELFF.

This clone is a singleton in its sample. The chain couples TRBV7-3 to TRBJ2-2, with D tentatively TRBD1 (5 bases). CDR3 length: 16 residues. V was shortened by 1 base and J by 5 bases, with 14 bases between the two germline ends. Per the germline V gene, CDR1 is SGHTA and CDR2 is FQGTGA. The CDR3 DNA reads TGTGCCAGCAGCTTAAATCAGGGATTAGGTACCGGGGAGCTGTTTTTT. Translated: CASSLNQGLGTGELFF.

This clone was seen ten or more times. Other nucleotide sequences from this sample produce the same CDR3. V is TRBV5-1 and J is TRBJ2-1; 10 nucleotides agree with TRBD2. The V gene's germline CDR1 is SGHRS and CDR2 YFSETQ. The J segment lost 3 bases and the V segment lost 0 bases, leaving 6 bases of the junction unmatched. This CDR3 comprises 17 residues. This CDR3 reads CASSLEASGSSYNEQFF. The CDR3 DNA sequence: TGCGCCAGCAGCTTGGAGGCTAGCGGGAGTAGCTACAATGAGCAGTTCTTC.

J is TRBJ1-1 and V is TRBV7-3, with 7 nucleotides matching TRBD1. Germline trimming cut 5 bases from V and 2 bases from J; bases unmatched to any gene: 11. The CDR3 is made up of 16 amino acids. Germline loops: CDR1 SGHTA, CDR2 FQGTGA. CDR3 sequence: CASSPTDRDPNTEAFF. CDR3 in DNA: TGTGCCAGCAGCCCCACCGACAGGGACCCAAACACTGAAGCTTTCTTT.

In DNA, the CDR3 is TGCGCCAGCAGGCACGACAGTGCAACTAATGAAAAACTGTTTTTT. Residues: CASRHDSATNEKLFF. The chain has TRBV4-1 and TRBJ1-4, with D possibly being TRBD1 (5 bases). Trimming took 6 bases from V and 0 from J, leaving 11 bases between them. The CDR3 sequence is 15 residues long. Germline V CDR1 and CDR2: MGHRA, YSYEKL.

V is TRBV2 and J is TRBJ1-2, with D possibly matching TRBD1 (5 bases). Germline V gives CDR1 SNHLY, CDR2 FYNNEI. Trimming removed 8 bases at V and 4 bases at J, with 26 bases between. This CDR3 has 17 residues. CDR3 region: CASGGGKGGLVSYGYTF. The CDR3 DNA sequence: TGTGCCAGCGGGGGTGGGAAGGGCGGTCTGGTTAGCTATGGCTACACCTTC.

In its sample, this clone was seen a few times. The chain's CDR3 is CASSSGTGGTGELFF. The CDR3 nucleotides are TGCGCCAGCAGCTCCGGGACAGGAGGCACCGGGGAGCTGTTTTTT. V is TRBV10-1 and J is TRBJ2-2, with 8 bases identical to TRBD1. The J segment lost 4 bases and the V segment lost 6 bases, leaving 7 bases of the junction unmatched. This CDR3 has 15 amino acids. The germline V gene has CDR1 WNHNN and CDR2 SYGVQD (reference sequence).

The chain is built from TRBV28 and TRBJ1-2; no clear D gene. The CDR3 spans 11 residues. With 4 bases removed from V and 9 bases from J, the gap between germline ends came to 9 bases. Germline CDR1 and CDR2: MDHEN and SYDVKM. The CDR3 region has the DNA TGTGCCAGCAGTTCCTCGGCCCGCTACACCTTC. Translating it yields CASSSSARYTF.

In nucleotides, the CDR3 is TGTGCCAGCAGCGCCGGGAGCCCAGACTACAATGAGCAGTTCTTC. Protein sequence: CASSAGSPDYNEQFF. This chain joins TRBV9 and TRBJ2-1; weak D call: TRBD2 (6 bases). The CDR3 spans 15 residues. V lost 3 bases and J lost 3, with 13 bases in between. Germline CDR1 SGDLS, CDR2 YYNGEE.

This clone was counted between two and nine times. V is TRBV5-1 and J is TRBJ2-2; 8 nucleotides agree with TRBD1. CDR3 length equals 14 residues. Trimming at V came to 4 bases and at J to 7 bases, leaving 6 bases not matched to a gene. From germline, CDR1 is SGHRS and CDR2 YFSETQ. The CDR3 region is CASSPSQGGGELFF. CDR3 sequence (DNA): TGCGCCAGCAGCCCGTCACAGGGGGGCGGGGAGCTGTTTTTT.

The chain links TRBV2 to TRBJ2-1; no clear D. Germline CDR1 and CDR2: SNHLY and FYNNEI. The CDR3 sequence is 15 residues long. V shed 5 bases and J shed 0 bases, with 11 bases lying between them. The CDR3 DNA reads TGTGCCAGCAGTCCATTACCCGGCTCCTACAATGAGCAGTTCTTC. It yields the protein CASSPLPGSYNEQFF.

In this sample, this clone turned up a few times. A read error may explain this, as a much larger clone is one base away. The V call is TRBV14, the J call TRBJ2-7; 7 nucleotides align to TRBD1. The V gene end was trimmed by 7 bases and the J gene end by 2 bases; junction bases not matched to a gene: 8. Looked up from germline, CDR1 is SGHDN and CDR2 is FVKESK. The CDR3 totals 14 residues. DNA of the CDR3: TGTGCCAGCAACCATTGGGACAGAGCCTACGAGCAGTACTTC. Translated: CASNHWDRAYEQYF.

About this clone itself: It is likely a read error: a sequence one base away is far more abundant. The J gene is TRBJ2-1, the V gene TRBV29-1; 11 nucleotides line up with TRBD2. V lost 1 base, J lost 5 bases, and 10 bases stayed unmatched. The CDR3 contains 17 residues. CDR1 and CDR2 (germline): SQVTM, ANQGSEA. CDR3 amino acids: CSVEGFAGTSGHNEQFF. The DNA for the CDR3 is TGCAGCGTTGAAGGGTTCGCAGGGACTAGCGGCCACAATGAGCAGTTCTTC.

The chain uses TRBV2 and TRBJ2-1; D not resolved. This CDR3 is built from 12 residues. V shed 3 bases and J shed 10 bases, with 10 bases lying between them. Per the germline V gene, CDR1 is SNHLY and CDR2 is FYNNEI. CDR3 DNA sequence: TGTGCCAGCAGTGACAATACCCCGGAGCAGTTCTTC. It codes for CASSDNTPEQFF.

The J gene is TRBJ2-1, the V gene TRBV6-5; D might be TRBD1 or TRBD2, each matching 5 bases. This CDR3 is 15 amino acids long. Per the germline V gene, CDR1 is MNHEY and CDR2 is SVGAGI. Trimming cost V 4 bases and J 8 bases, with 18 bases left between them. The DNA of the CDR3 is TGTGCCAGCAGTTCCCCGTCCACCCGGGGCGATGAGCAGTTCTTC. Its protein product is CASSSPSTRGDEQFF.

The chain joins TRBV18 to TRBJ1-2; D remains ambiguous. The V end lost 3 bases, the J end lost 6 bases, and 8 bases lay between the germline ends. Germline CDR1 reads KGHSH; CDR2 reads LQKENI. The CDR3 loop spans 12 amino acids. CDR3 DNA sequence: TGTGCCAGCTCACCTTCGCCCGATGGCTACACCTTC. Its translation is CASSPSPDGYTF.

CDR3 nucleotide sequence: TGTGCCAGCAGCCAAATCAGACAGGGAGGGGATGCAGATACGCAGTATTTT. It specifies CASSQIRQGGDADTQYF. V is TRBV4-2 and J is TRBJ2-3; D could derive from TRBD1 or TRBD2 (7 bases each). V dropped 2 bases and J dropped 4 bases, with 19 bases sitting between them. This CDR3 comprises 17 residues. The germline V gene encodes CDR1 LGHNA and CDR2 YNFKEQ.

The V gene is TRBV7-9, the J gene TRBJ1-2; maybe TRBD1 (5 bases). V lost 4 bases and J 8 bases, leaving 17 bases between the germline ends. The CDR3 is made up of 14 amino acids. CDR1 and CDR2 (germline): SEHNR, FQNEAQ (reference sequence). Here the CDR3 DNA reads TGTGCCAGCAGCTACACGACAGAGGCGGACGGCTACACCTTC. Translated, it gives CASSYTTEADGYTF.

As concerns this clone: With a far larger clone one base away, a read error is the likely cause. Other DNA sequences in the sample encode the same CDR3. The chain couples TRBV18 to TRBJ1-1; 9 nucleotides line up with TRBD1. The CDR3 loop spans 13 amino acids. V gave up 3 bases and J gave up 5 bases; unmatched junction bases: 1. Germline V lookup: CDR1 KGHSH, CDR2 LQKENI. The CDR3 loop reads CASSPGQGTEAFF. The CDR3 DNA is TGTGCCAGCTCACCGGGACAGGGTACTGAAGCTTTCTTT.

This clone appeared many times. V gene TRBV29-1 combines with J gene TRBJ2-3, with 9 bases lining up with TRBD1. With V trimmed by 7 bases and J by 5 bases, 10 bases remained unmatched. Germline V gene lookup returns CDR1 SQVTM and CDR2 ANQGSEA. This CDR3 spans 14 amino acids. The CDR3: CSGWTGALGDTQYF. The CDR3 DNA reads TGCAGCGGGTGGACAGGGGCTTTGGGAGATACGCAGTATTTT.

This rearrangement joins TRBV9 to TRBJ2-2, with D uncertain. The V end lost 4 bases, the J end lost 6 bases, and 13 bases lay between the germline ends. The V gene's germline CDR1 is SGDLS and CDR2 YYNGEE. The CDR3 extends over 14 amino acids. CDR3 nucleotides: TGTGCCAGCAGCCCCATAACCGACGCCGGGGAGCTGTTTTTT. It yields the protein CASSPITDAGELFF.

This chain uses TRBV5-1 with TRBJ2-1, with TRBD2 matching 7 bases. CDR1 is SGHRS and CDR2 is YFSETQ in the germline V gene. The CDR3 runs 14 residues. The junction had 8 bases not matched to a gene; V was cut back by 4 bases and J by 7 bases. DNA of the CDR3: TGCGCCAGCAGCCCTTGGACTAGAGGTAATGAGCAGTTCTTC. It codes for CASSPWTRGNEQFF.